Here is one T cell receptor (beta chain) with its context. Original analysis: Nucleated cell number was recorded as an estimate derived from reference gene primer amplification. Clones were read by immunoSEQ multiplex PCR, and TCRdb kept only the in-frame ones, dropping some. V and J calls and clone size are copied from that table; D and trimming were computed from the DNA. The data show roughly 200,000 clones, around 90% seen once. This sample was taken from a study of blood T cell repertoires in COVID-19. Study at large: PBMCs, B-cell-depleted T cells, or T cells were the source of the cDNA or gDNA that made up the material.

In germline, CDR1 is KGHSH, CDR2 LQKENI. Losses at the gene ends were 8 bases for V and 6 bases for J; bases not matched to a gene: 11. The CDR3 sequence is 14 residues long. The clonotype was recovered from a man in his fifties with acute or convalescent COVID-19. The chain carries TRBV18 and TRBJ1-2; 8 bases map to TRBD1. Sequencing was performed on peripheral blood. The CDR3 DNA sequence: TGTGCCAGCACGCAGACAGGGGCGGTGGATGGCTACACCTTC. Translating it yields CASTQTGAVDGYTF.